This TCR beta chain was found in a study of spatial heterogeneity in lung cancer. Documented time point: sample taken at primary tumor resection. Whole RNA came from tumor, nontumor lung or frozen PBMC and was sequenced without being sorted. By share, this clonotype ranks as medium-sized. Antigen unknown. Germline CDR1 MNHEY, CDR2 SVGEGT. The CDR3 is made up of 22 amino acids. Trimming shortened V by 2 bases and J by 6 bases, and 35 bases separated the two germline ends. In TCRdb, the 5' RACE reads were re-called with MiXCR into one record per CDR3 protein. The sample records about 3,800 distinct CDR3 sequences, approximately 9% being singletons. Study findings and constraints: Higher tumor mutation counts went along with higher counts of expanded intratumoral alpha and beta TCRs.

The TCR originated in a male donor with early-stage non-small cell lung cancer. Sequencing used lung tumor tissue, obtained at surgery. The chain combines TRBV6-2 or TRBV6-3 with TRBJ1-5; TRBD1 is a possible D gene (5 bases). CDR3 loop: CASSYPYLRRDGPRGLFQPQHF. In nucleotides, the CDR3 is TGTGCCAGCAGTTACCCATACCTACGTAGGGACGGACCGCGTGGGTTGTTTCAGCCCCAGCATTTT.